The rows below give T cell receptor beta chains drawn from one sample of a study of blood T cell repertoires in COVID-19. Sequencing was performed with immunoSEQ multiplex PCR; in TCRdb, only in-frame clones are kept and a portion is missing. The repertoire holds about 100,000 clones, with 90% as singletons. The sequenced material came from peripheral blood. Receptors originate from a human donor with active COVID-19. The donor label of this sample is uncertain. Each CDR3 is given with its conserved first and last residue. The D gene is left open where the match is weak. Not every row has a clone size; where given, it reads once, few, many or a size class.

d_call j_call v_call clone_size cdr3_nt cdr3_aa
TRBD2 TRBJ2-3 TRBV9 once TGTGCCAGCAGCGTAGTAGCTAGCGGGGGGGCTAGGGATACGCAGTATTTT CASSVVASGGARDTQYF
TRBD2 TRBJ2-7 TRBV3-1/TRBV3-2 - TGTGCCAGCAGCCAAGTAGCGGGGCAAGCCTACGAGCAGTACTTC CASSQVAGQAYEQYF
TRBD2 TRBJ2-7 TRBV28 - TGTGCCAGCAGGGGACTAGCGGGGGCCGTACCATACGAGCAGTACTTC CASRGLAGAVPYEQYF
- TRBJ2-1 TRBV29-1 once TGCAGCGTTGAGAAGTGGGCCGCAAGTAACTTTTACAATGAGCAGTTCTTC CSVEKWAASNFYNEQFF
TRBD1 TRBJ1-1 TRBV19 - TGTGCCAGTAGTATCCCGGACAGGGCGAACACTGAAGCTTTCTTT CASSIPDRANTEAFF
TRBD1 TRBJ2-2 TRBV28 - TGTGCCAGCAGCGCCCCTCGGGACAGACCGGACGGGGAGCTGTTTTTT CASSAPRDRPDGELFF
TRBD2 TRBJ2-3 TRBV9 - TGTGCCAGCAGCCGACCGGCCCGGAACGGGGGGGCCCAAGATACGCAGTATTTT CASSRPARNGGAQDTQYF
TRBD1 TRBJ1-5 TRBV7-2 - TGTGCCAGCAGCTTAGTGAAGACAGGGGGCTTTGGCAATCAGCCCCAGCATTTT CASSLVKTGGFGNQPQHF
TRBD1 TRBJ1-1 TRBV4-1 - TGCGCCAGCAGCCTACGGGACAGGGAGAACACTGAAGCTTTCTTT CASSLRDRENTEAFF
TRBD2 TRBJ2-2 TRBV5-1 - TGCGCCAGCACCGGGACTAGGATTACCGGGGAGCTGTTTTTT CASTGTRITGELFF
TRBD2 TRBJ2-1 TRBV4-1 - TGCGCCAGCAGCCCTGAAACTAGCGGGTATATTTCCTACAATGAGCAGTTCTTC CASSPETSGYISYNEQFF
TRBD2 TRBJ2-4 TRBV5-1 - TGCGCCAGCAGCTTGGGAGCGGGGGACGGCAAAAACATTCAGTACTTC CASSLGAGDGKNIQYF
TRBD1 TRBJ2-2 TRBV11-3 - TGTGCCAGCAGCTCGTCAAGGACAGGGAGTACCGGGGAGCTGTTTTTT CASSSSRTGSTGELFF
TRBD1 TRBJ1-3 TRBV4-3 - TGCGCCAGCAGCCAAGATGAGTTCGGGACAGGGGCTGGAAACACCATATATTTT CASSQDEFGTGAGNTIYF
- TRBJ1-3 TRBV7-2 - TGTGCCAGCAGCTTAGATCCAGGGGACGGAAACACCATATATTTT CASSLDPGDGNTIYF
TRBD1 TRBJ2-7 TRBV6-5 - TGTGCCAGCAGTAGAGATGGACAGGGGGCCTACGAGCAGTACTTC CASSRDGQGAYEQYF
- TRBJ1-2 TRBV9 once TGTGCCAGCAGCGTAGGCCAGGGGTCCTATGGCTACACCTTC CASSVGQGSYGYTF
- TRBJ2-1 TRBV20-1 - TGCAGTGCTAGTCCCAAGCGGACTTACAATGAGCAGTTCTTC CSASPKRTYNEQFF
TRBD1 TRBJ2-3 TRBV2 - TGTGCCAGCAGGGGGGCCGGGACAGGTGCGGATACGCAGTATTTT CASRGAGTGADTQYF
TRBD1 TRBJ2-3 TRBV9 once TGTGCCAGCAATAACAACAGGGGAGCAGATACGCAGTATTTT CASNNNRGADTQYF
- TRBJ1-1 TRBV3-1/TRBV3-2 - TGTGCCAGCAGCCAATTAAGGACAGCGAACACTGAAGCTTTCTTT CASSQLRTANTEAFF
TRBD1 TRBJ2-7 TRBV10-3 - TGTGCCATCAGTGAGCCCAGGACAGGGAACGAGCAGTACTTC CAISEPRTGNEQYF
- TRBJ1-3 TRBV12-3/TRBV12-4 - TGTGCCAGCCTCCTCTCTGGAAACACCATATATTTT CASLLSGNTIYF
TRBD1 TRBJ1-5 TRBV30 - TGTGCCTGGAGTGTACAGGGGTTCGGAGGGGCTTATCAGCCCCAGCATTTT CAWSVQGFGGAYQPQHF
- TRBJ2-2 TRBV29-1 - TGCAGCGTTGAAGCAGGACAGAGACACACCGGGGAGCTGTTTTTT CSVEAGQRHTGELFF
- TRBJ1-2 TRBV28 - TGTGCCAGCAGTCAAGTCAGGGGTATTGGGGACTATGGCTACACCTTC CASSQVRGIGDYGYTF
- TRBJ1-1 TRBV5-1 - TGCGCCAGCAGCACTACAGGGCGCGGGGGCACTGAAGCTTTCTTT CASSTTGRGGTEAFF
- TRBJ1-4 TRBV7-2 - TGTGCCAGCAGCTTCCTAGGGGCAGGTGAAAAACTGTTTTTT CASSFLGAGEKLFF
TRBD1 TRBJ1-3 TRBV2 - TGTGCCAGCAGCCCACAGGACAGGGCTGGAAACACCATATATTTT CASSPQDRAGNTIYF